A single sample is the source of the 12 T cell receptor beta chains below, sequenced in a study of shared clonotypes between healthy human individuals (TCRdb year 2020). Libraries were constructed by the immunoSEQ multiplex PCR assay. Entries here come from immuneACCESS through TCRdb and include only in-frame sequences with V and J called. Some clones fail to appear in such tables; in the studies checked, an unresolved V gene covers under half of the shortfall, and the cause of the remainder is unknown. The sample records millions of clones, roughly 94% of which are singletons. In total, the top ten clones hold roughly 1% of the sample. CD8 naive samples consisted of CD45RO-negative cells that were positively selected for CCR7, yielding a CD45RA+CCR7+ population without TemRA cells. The material sequenced was naive CD8+ T cells sorted from blood. The sample's cell subset or site label, in plain terms: CD45RA+CCR7+. The receptors come from a man between 18 and 29 years old in good health.

This clone was found a few times. This chain links TRBV10-3 with TRBJ2-3; D is undetermined. V dropped 3 bases and J dropped 2 bases, with 3 bases sitting between them. This CDR3 contains 12 residues. Germline CDR1 ENHRY, CDR2 SYGVKD. CDR3 sequence reads: CAISDDTDTQYF. The DNA of the CDR3 is TGTGCCATCAGTGACGACACAGATACGCAGTATTTT.

Concerning this clone itself: The sample holds other DNA sequences that translate to the same CDR3. This chain uses TRBV7-9 with TRBJ1-6; D ambiguous. The V gene's germline CDR1 is SEHNR and CDR2 FQNEAQ (reference sequence). The V end lost 1 base, the J end lost 7 bases, and 8 bases lay between the germline ends. This CDR3 contains 14 residues. The CDR3 sequence: CASSLGGGNSPLHF. The CDR3 DNA reads TGTGCCAGCAGCTTAGGGGGTGGCAATTCACCCCTCCACTTT.

The J gene is TRBJ1-4, the V gene TRBV30; weak D call: TRBD1 (5 bases). The CDR3 loop spans 14 amino acids. V lost 4 bases and J lost 4, with 13 bases in between. CDR1 and CDR2 (germline): GTSNPN, SVGIG (reference sequence). In nucleotides, the CDR3 is TGTGCCTGGACCGGGACGGTCAGTAATGAAAAACTGTTTTTT. Residues: CAWTGTVSNEKLFF.

V is TRBV11-2 and J is TRBJ1-3; D not certain. With 0 bases removed from V and 0 bases from J, the gap between germline ends came to 12 bases. Looked up from germline, CDR1 is SGHAT and CDR2 is FQNNGV. The CDR3 covers 17 residues. The CDR3 DNA is TGTGCCAGCAGCTTAGATCGTAGAAGTCTCTCTGGAAACACCATATATTTT. Amino acid sequence: CASSLDRRSLSGNTIYF.

The chain couples TRBV9 to TRBJ1-1, with D perhaps matching TRBD1 (6 bases). The CDR3 extends over 14 amino acids. CDR1 and CDR2 from the germline V gene are SGDLS and YYNGEE. With 3 bases removed from V and 3 bases from J, the gap between germline ends came to 12 bases. CDR3 DNA: TGTGCCAGCAGCGCGGAGACAGGAGACACTGAAGCTTTCTTT. Translation: CASSAETGDTEAFF. Together with reference TRBV9 and TRBJ1-1, the CDR3 gives the full variable domain: DSGVTQTPKHLITATGQRVTLRCSPRSGDLSVYWYQQSLDQGLQFLIQYYNGEERAKGNILERFSAQQFPDLHSELNLSSLELGDSALYFCASSAETGDTEAFFGQGTRLTVV.

V is TRBV27 and J is TRBJ2-7; possibly TRBD1 or TRBD2 for D (6 bases each). Per the germline V gene, CDR1 is MNHEY and CDR2 is SMNVEV (reference sequence). Trimming removed 5 bases at V and 5 bases at J, with 16 bases between. CDR3 length: 14 amino acids. CDR3 in amino acids: CASSRGTSDHEQYF. The DNA of the CDR3 is TGTGCCAGCAGTCGGGGGACATCGGACCACGAGCAGTACTTC.

The chain carries TRBV2 and TRBJ2-1; possible D gene TRBD1, 5 bases. This CDR3 is 14 amino acids long. Trimming shortened V by 4 bases and J by 6 bases, and 13 bases separated the two germline ends. The germline CDR1 and CDR2 sequences are SNHLY and FYNNEI. The CDR3 protein is CASSGTIRGNEQFF. CDR3 DNA: TGTGCCAGCAGTGGGACCATAAGGGGCAATGAGCAGTTCTTC.

The chain uses TRBV18 and TRBJ2-2; D uncertain. This CDR3 spans 18 amino acids. Germline V gene lookup returns CDR1 KGHSH and CDR2 LQKENI. V lost 2 bases, J lost 1 base, and 17 bases lay in between. CDR3 DNA: TGTGCCAGCTCACCAGGCATTTTCCTATCCCTGAACACCGGGGAGCTGTTTTTT. Protein product: CASSPGIFLSLNTGELFF.

The chain couples TRBV4-1 to TRBJ2-7; D possibly corresponds to TRBD1 (5 bases). CDR1 and CDR2 from the germline V gene are MGHRA and YSYEKL. This CDR3 contains 16 residues. Deletions cut 0 bases from V and 0 bases from J, with 12 bases between. The CDR3 DNA reads TGCGCCAGCAGCCAAGAGTTCAGGGCCGCCTCCTACGAGCAGTACTTC. Its translation is CASSQEFRAASYEQYF.

The J gene is TRBJ1-2, the V gene TRBV5-4, with D tentatively TRBD1 (6 bases). V was cut by 4 bases and J by 0 bases, with 16 bases left in between. CDR1 is SGHNT and CDR2 is YYREEE in the germline V gene (reference sequence). CDR3 length: 16 residues. The CDR3 here is CASSPGGQIPNYGYTF. The CDR3 DNA sequence: TGTGCCAGCAGCCCGGGGGGGCAGATACCTAACTATGGCTACACCTTC.

This clone was detected once. The germline gene is not matched at one end of the junction; a read error may be the cause. The chain links TRBV7-7 to TRBJ2-7; D possibly corresponds to TRBD2 (6 bases). This CDR3 spans 14 amino acids. The V gene's germline CDR1 is SSHAT and CDR2 FNYEAQ (reference sequence). CDR3 loop: CASSSGTLSYEQYF. In nucleotides, the CDR3 is TGTGCTAGCAGCTCCGGGACTCTATCCTACGAGCAGTACTTC.

The gene calls are TRBV7-8 and TRBJ2-7, with D maybe TRBD2 (5 bases). Germline CDR1 SGHVS, CDR2 FQNEAQ. Trimming cost V 5 bases and J 4 bases, with 12 bases left between them. CDR3 length: 13 residues. CDR3 region: CASSPEGFYEQYF. DNA of the CDR3: TGTGCCAGCAGCCCAGAGGGATTTTACGAGCAGTACTTC.